This is a list of T cell receptor beta chains from one sample in a study of CD8 T cells in Susac syndrome. TCRdb passed the immunoSEQ multiplex PCR reads through MiXCR, listing each CDR3 protein once. The sample has approximately 90,000 distinct CDR3 sequences, approximately 92% seen once. The sample was CD8+ T cells from PBMCs. The receptors derive from a human donor in good health. The CDR3 runs from the conserved cysteine through the conserved F or W. The D gene is left open where the match is weak. Size values are once, few and many counts, or a class for expanded clones, and some rows have none.

cdr3_aa,cdr3_nt,v_call,d_call,j_call,clone_size
CASNHPRGSGANVLTF,TGTGCCAGCAACCACCCTAGGGGTTCCGGGGCCAACGTCCTGACTTTC,TRBV7-9,.,TRBJ2-6,once
CASSYTGQRDSYEQYF,TGTGCCAGCAGCTATACGGGACAGAGAGACTCCTACGAGCAGTACTTC,TRBV7-9,TRBD1,TRBJ2-7,few
CASSYSGYDGYTF,TGTGCCAGCAGTTATAGTGGTTACGATGGCTACACCTTC,TRBV6-5,.,TRBJ1-2,.
CASLGGGPNQPQHF,TGTGCCAGCCTTGGCGGGGGGCCGAACCAGCCCCAGCATTTT,TRBV2,.,TRBJ1-5,.
CASKRLPTNNEQFF,TGTGCCAGCAAGCGACTACCCACCAACAATGAGCAGTTCTTC,TRBV27,.,TRBJ2-1,.
CASSDPTDTQYF,TGTGCCAGCAGTGACCCCACAGATACGCAGTATTTT,TRBV2,.,TRBJ2-3,.
CASSVGQAGAKEKLFF,TGTGCCAGCAGCGTAGGTCAGGCGGGGGCAAAGGAAAAACTGTTTTTT,TRBV9,.,TRBJ1-4,.
CAVGTGGYYEQYF,TGTGCCGTGGGGACGGGGGGTTACTACGAGCAGTACTTC,TRBV6-5,TRBD2,TRBJ2-7,.
CASSPGRAVEQYF,TGTGCCAGCAGCCCGGGACGAGCCGTAGAGCAGTACTTC,TRBV13,.,TRBJ2-7,.
CASSARDRGNEQYF,TGTGCCAGCAGCGCCCGGGACAGGGGGAACGAGCAGTACTTC,TRBV7-9,TRBD1,TRBJ2-7,.
CASSIRDRSAYEQYF,TGCGCCAGCAGCATACGGGACAGGAGCGCCTACGAGCAGTACTTC,TRBV4-1,TRBD1,TRBJ2-7,.
CASSSDRGHEQYF,TGTGCCAGCAGCTCCGACAGGGGGCACGAGCAGTACTTC,TRBV7-9,TRBD1,TRBJ2-7,medium-sized
CAISESQDTDTQYF,TGTGCCATCAGTGAGTCCCAGGACACAGATACGCAGTATTTT,TRBV10-3,.,TRBJ2-3,.
CSARDTRDREYGYTF,TGCAGTGCTAGAGACACCAGGGACAGGGAGTATGGCTACACCTTC,TRBV20-1,TRBD1,TRBJ1-2,.
CASSETTRENGYTF,TGTGCCAGCAGCGAGACCACCAGGGAGAATGGCTACACCTTC,TRBV7-9,.,TRBJ1-2,.
CASTLGGYGYTF,TGTGCCAGTACCCTGGGAGGTTATGGCTACACCTTC,TRBV19,.,TRBJ1-2,.